The 22 T cell receptor beta chains below all came from one sample that was sequenced in a study of shared clonotypes between healthy human individuals. Produced via immunoSEQ multiplex PCR; TCRdb's table is partial and in-frame only. The sample has about 2 million clones; 95% are singletons. The sample taken for sequencing was naive CD4+ T cells sorted from blood. The subset is: CD45RA+ positively selected. These TCRs come from a young man in good health.

V and J are TRBV6-1 and TRBJ2-7; TRBD1 agrees at 8 bases. Unmatched junction bases numbered 8, after V lost 7 bases and J lost 3 bases. The CDR3 spans 14 residues. Germline lookup yields CDR1 MNHNS and CDR2 SASEGT. The CDR3 protein is CASKTGQGSYEQYF. As DNA, the CDR3 is TGTGCCAGCAAAACCGGACAGGGAAGCTACGAGCAGTACTTC.

V is TRBV5-1 and J is TRBJ2-5; 7 bases match TRBD1. The germline V gene encodes CDR1 SGHRS and CDR2 YFSETQ. The ends lost 3 bases at V and 0 bases at J; junction bases unmatched: 8. CDR3 length: 16 residues. CDR3 coding DNA: TGCGCCAGCAGCTCGTCCGGGACAGTGTACCAAGAGACCCAGTACTTC. The encoded protein is CASSSSGTVYQETQYF.

J is TRBJ2-7 and V is TRBV6-5, with 7 bases aligning to TRBD1. In germline, CDR1 is MNHEY, CDR2 SVGAGI. V was pared by 0 bases and J by 5 bases, with 4 bases of the junction left unmatched. The CDR3 contains 14 residues. CDR3 bases: TGTGCCAGCAGTTACTCGACAGGGTCCCACGAGCAGTACTTC. It translates to CASSYSTGSHEQYF.

The CDR3 reads CASSPLTSGSFNEQFF. The CDR3 DNA reads TGCGCCAGCAGCCCCCTAACTAGCGGGAGTTTTAATGAGCAGTTCTTC. This chain connects TRBV5-1 to TRBJ2-1; 11 positions match TRBD2. The CDR3 has 16 residues. V lost 4 bases to trimming and J lost 7 bases; unmatched junction nucleotides: 10. In germline, CDR1 is SGHRS, CDR2 YFSETQ.

This clone was counted ten times or more. J is TRBJ1-1 and V is TRBV20-1; D call uncertain. CDR1 and CDR2 (germline): DFQATT, SNEGSKA (reference sequence). There are 11 residues in the CDR3. Deletions cut 3 bases from V and 7 bases from J, with 9 bases between. CDR3 nucleotides: TGCAGTGCTAGTAGATCTGATGAAGCTTTCTTT. It specifies CSASRSDEAFF.

The sample holds one count of this clone. The chain has TRBV21-1 and TRBJ2-5; the table's D call TRBD1 went unverified against the DNA. TRBV21-1 is a pseudogene. This CDR3 comprises 16 residues. The CDR3 DNA reads as TGTGCCAGCAGCAATACCGGGACAGGGGTTGTCGAGACCCAGTACTTC. This sequence encodes CASSNTGTGVVETQYF.

The V call is TRBV2, the J call TRBJ1-3; D gene uncertain. This CDR3 comprises 13 residues. V shed 7 bases and J shed 2 bases, with 9 bases lying between them. Germline assignment: CDR1 SNHLY and CDR2 FYNNEI. The CDR3 spells CASTRDAGNTIYF. CDR3 DNA: TGTGCCAGCACTAGAGATGCTGGAAACACCATATATTTT.

This clone was seen just once. This chain joins TRBV6-5 and TRBJ2-5, with a weak D call TRBD1 (5 bases). Germline CDR1 MNHEY, CDR2 SVGAGI. Between the trimmed V and J ends, which lost 7 bases and 0 bases, there was a span of 12 bases. The CDR3 is 14 amino acids. The CDR3 DNA is TGTGCCAGCACGAACTCAGGGTACCAAGAGACCCAGTACTTC. Its translation is CASTNSGYQETQYF.

The genes are TRBV5-1 and TRBJ2-4; possible D gene TRBD1, 6 bases. Trimming left V 4 bases short and J 8 bases short, with 22 bases between. The germline CDR1 and CDR2 sequences are SGHRS and YFSETQ. This CDR3 has 16 amino acids. The CDR3 nucleotides are TGCGCCAGCAGCCCCCTTTCGCCCGGGACATCAGACATTCAGTACTTC. Amino acids: CASSPLSPGTSDIQYF.

For this clone: Just one base apart from a much larger clone, this may be a read error. The same CDR3 arises from other DNA sequences in this sample as well. The rearrangement joins TRBV19 to TRBJ1-1; the D is unclear. Germline CDR1 reads LNHDA; CDR2 reads SQIVND (reference sequence). The CDR3 is 13 residues long. Trimming left V 0 bases short and J 1 base short, with 3 bases between. The CDR3 DNA is TGTGCCAGTAGTATAGACAAGAACACTGAAGCTTTCTTT. Its translation: CASSIDKNTEAFF.

This chain links TRBV2 with TRBJ1-2; the D is unclear. V was clipped by 8 bases and J by 6 bases, with 13 bases between them. This CDR3 region has 12 residues. CDR1 and CDR2 (germline): SNHLY, FYNNEI. CDR3 coding DNA: TGTGCCAGCCATTTAGGTTTCGATGGCTACACCTTC. It codes for CASHLGFDGYTF.

This clone was recorded once. The chain combines TRBV5-1 with TRBJ1-1; D uncertain. The CDR3 has 14 amino acids. The germline V and J ends were trimmed by 1 base and 4 bases, with 11 bases remaining between them. The germline CDR1 and CDR2 sequences are SGHRS and YFSETQ. CDR3 sequence (DNA): TGCGCCAGCAGCTTGTCCGGGGAGGGCACTGAAGCTTTCTTT. This sequence encodes CASSLSGEGTEAFF.

The V call is TRBV6-5, the J call TRBJ2-4; D may correspond to TRBD1 or TRBD2 (5 bases each). Deletions cut 6 bases from V and 3 bases from J, with 15 bases between. Germline CDR1 is MNHEY and CDR2 is SVGAGI. The CDR3 runs 15 residues. The CDR3 spells CASRSNGAGKNIQYF. In DNA form, the CDR3 reads TGTGCCAGCAGATCCAACGGGGCTGGCAAAAACATTCAGTACTTC.

The gene calls are TRBV6-5 and TRBJ1-1; possibly TRBD1 for D (6 bases). Trimming removed 4 bases from V and 5 bases from J, with 17 bases in between. The CDR3 covers 15 residues. The V gene's germline CDR1 is MNHEY and CDR2 SVGAGI. The CDR3 sequence is CASSSAGVGETEAFF. CDR3 DNA sequence: TGTGCCAGCAGTTCCGCAGGGGTAGGGGAAACTGAAGCTTTCTTT.

V gene TRBV18 combines with J gene TRBJ2-2; maybe TRBD1 (6 bases). The V end was cut by 4 bases, the J end by 3 bases, with 9 bases between. Germline CDR1 KGHSH, CDR2 LQKENI. This CDR3 is built from 14 residues. The CDR3: CASSQYRDTGELFF. The CDR3 DNA sequence: TGTGCCAGCTCACAGTACAGGGACACCGGGGAGCTGTTTTTT. The whole variable domain, filled in from reference TRBV18 and TRBJ2-2, reads NAGVMQNPRHLVRRRGQEARLRCSPMKGHSHVYWYRQLPEEGLKFMVYLQKENIIDESGMPKERFSAEFPKEGPSILRIQQVVRGDSAAYFCASSQYRDTGELFFGEGSRLTVL.

The CDR3 loop is CASSQDMVNTEAFF. In nucleotides, the CDR3 is TGTGCCAGCAGCCAAGATATGGTGAACACTGAAGCTTTCTTT. The chain links TRBV6-1 to TRBJ1-1; D call uncertain. Between the trimmed V and J ends, which lost 6 bases and 0 bases, there was a span of 11 bases. Per the germline V gene, CDR1 is MNHNS and CDR2 is SASEGT. The CDR3 is 14 amino acids.

The chain uses TRBV11-3 and TRBJ2-7; D ambiguous. The CDR3 is 14 residues long. V was clipped by 10 bases and J by 6 bases, with 22 bases between them. Germline CDR1 and CDR2: SGHNT and YENEEA. The CDR3 region is CAISTWAPLSEQYF. Written as DNA, the CDR3 is TGTGCCATTTCAACCTGGGCCCCCCTGAGCGAGCAGTACTTC.

The chain combines TRBV27 with TRBJ1-1; D perhaps matches TRBD1 (5 bases). This CDR3 contains 16 residues. V gave up 5 bases and J gave up 5 bases, with 21 bases separating them. Germline V gene sequence: CDR1 MNHEY, CDR2 SMNVEV (reference sequence). The CDR3 is CASSAASPERGTEAFF. Here the CDR3 DNA reads TGTGCCAGCAGTGCCGCCTCACCAGAAAGGGGTACTGAAGCTTTCTTT.

The chain links TRBV25-1 to TRBJ1-1; 11 bases line up with TRBD1. The CDR3 consists of 15 residues. The V gene's germline CDR1 is MGHDK and CDR2 SYGVNS. The V segment lost 3 bases and the J segment 0 bases; nucleotides outside the gene matches: 0. The CDR3 loop is CASSEGQGVNTEAFF. The CDR3 DNA follows: TGTGCCAGCAGTGAGGGACAGGGGGTGAACACTGAAGCTTTCTTT.

The chain combines TRBV18 with TRBJ1-2; D unclear. Germline-derived CDR1 and CDR2 are KGHSH and LQKENI. Trimming removed 6 bases at V and 0 bases at J, with 14 bases between. The CDR3 is 15 residues long. CDR3 loop: CASSPNRNPNYGYTF. CDR3 coding DNA: TGTGCCAGCTCGCCCAACCGAAACCCTAACTATGGCTACACCTTC.

This rearrangement joins TRBV30 to TRBJ1-5; D unresolved. CDR1 GTSNPN and CDR2 SVGIG come from the germline V gene (reference sequence). Trimming took off 3 bases at V and 0 bases at J, with 6 bases between the two ends. The length of the CDR3 is 13 residues. CDR3 protein: CAWSPLSNQPQHF. Written as DNA, the CDR3 is TGTGCCTGGAGCCCCCTTAGCAATCAGCCCCAGCATTTT. Using reference TRBV30 and TRBJ1-5 for the parts outside the CDR3, the full variable domain is SQTIHQWPATLVQPVGSPLSLECTVEGTSNPNLYWYRQAAGRGLQLLFYSVGIGQISSEVPQNLSASRPQDRQFILSSKKLLLSDSGFYLCAWSPLSNQPQHFGDGTRLSIL.

J is TRBJ1-4 and V is TRBV7-2; D unclear. This CDR3 contains 13 residues. V was trimmed by 3 bases and J by 4 bases, leaving 6 bases between them. Germline loops: CDR1 SGHTA, CDR2 FQGNSA. As DNA, the CDR3 is TGTGCCAGCAGCTTTGGCGGTAATGAAAAACTGTTTTTT. Encoded protein: CASSFGGNEKLFF. Filled out from reference TRBV7-2 and TRBJ1-4, the complete variable domain reads GAGVSQSPSNKVTEKGKDVELRCDPISGHTALYWYRQSLGQGLEFLIYFQGNSAPDKSGLPSDRFSAERTGGSVSTLTIQRTQQEDSAVYLCASSFGGNEKLFFGSGTQLSVL.